This T cell receptor beta chain was captured in a study of T cells in Graves' hyperthyroidism and ophthalmopathy. Study observations and caveats: Model-based prediction identified ophthalmopathy a median approximately 6.2 months prior to its onset.

As to this clonotype: What it binds is not known.

Amplified regions were TCR beta CDR3 sequences from RNA transcripts. First-round RT-PCR targeting the TCR CDR3 was performed with the HTBI primer set. TCRdb passed the multiplex PCR reads through MiXCR, listing each CDR3 protein once. The sample lists over 450,000 distinct CDR3 sequences, more than 15% occurring once. This CDR3 is 14 amino acids long. CDR1 and CDR2 from the germline V gene are DFQATT and SNEGSKA (reference sequence). V trimming: 7 bases; J trimming: 0 bases; junction bases outside the gene matches: 7. This sequence joins TRBV20-1 and TRBJ1-1, with TRBD1 matching over 8 bases. Sequencing was carried out using blood. This TCR was sampled from a woman aged 18-29 years with Graves' ophthalmopathy. The CDR3 DNA is TGCAGTGTTGACAGGGGCGGGATGAACACTGAAGCTTTCTTT. It codes for CSVDRGGMNTEAFF.